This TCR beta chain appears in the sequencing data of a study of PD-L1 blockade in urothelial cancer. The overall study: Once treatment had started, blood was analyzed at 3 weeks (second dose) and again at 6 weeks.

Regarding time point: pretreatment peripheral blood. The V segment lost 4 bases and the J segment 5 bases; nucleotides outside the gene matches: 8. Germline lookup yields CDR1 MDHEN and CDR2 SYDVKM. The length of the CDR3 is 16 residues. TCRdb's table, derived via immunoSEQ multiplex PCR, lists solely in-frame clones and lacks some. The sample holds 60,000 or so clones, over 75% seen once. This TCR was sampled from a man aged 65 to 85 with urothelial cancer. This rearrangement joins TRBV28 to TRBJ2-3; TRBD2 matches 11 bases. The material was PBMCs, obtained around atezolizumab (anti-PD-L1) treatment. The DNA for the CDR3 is TGTGCCAGCAGTTCGATAGCGGGAGGGCCGGGAGATACGCAGTATTTT. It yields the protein CASSSIAGGPGDTQYF.